The 16 T cell receptor beta chains presented below share a single source sample, sequenced in a study of shared clonotypes between healthy human individuals. The repertoire was sequenced with immunoSEQ multiplex PCR; TCRdb's copy has only in-frame clones and lacks some. Altogether around 580,000 clones are present, 98% being singletons, with the ten largest covering more than 0.3%. Terminally differentiated effector memory CD45RA+ cells were excluded by CCR7 positive selection of CD45RO-negative cells. The specimen sequenced was naive CD8+ T cells sorted from blood. Every receptor here comes from a man between 25 and 39 years old in good health.

This chain uses TRBV7-9 with TRBJ2-3; D gene uncertain. Trimming removed 3 bases at V and 2 bases at J, with 12 bases between. The CDR3 has 15 amino acids. CDR1 is SEHNR and CDR2 is FQNEAQ in the germline V gene (reference sequence). CDR3 coding DNA: TGTGCCAGCAGCTTCCGCAGCCCGGACACAGATACGCAGTATTTT. It is translated as CASSFRSPDTDTQYF.

The chain has TRBV2 and TRBJ2-7; D may correspond to TRBD1 or TRBD2 (5 bases each). The CDR3 spans 15 residues. Germline V lookup: CDR1 SNHLY, CDR2 FYNNEI. V lost 3 bases, J lost 4 bases, and 16 bases lay in between. The CDR3 protein is CASSEVSGSSYEQYF. The CDR3 DNA reads TGTGCCAGCAGTGAGGTGTCAGGGAGCTCGTACGAGCAGTACTTC.

This chain uses TRBV5-1 with TRBJ1-1; TRBD1 aligns across 8 bases. The CDR3 extends over 14 amino acids. V lost 0 bases to trimming and J lost 4 bases; unmatched junction nucleotides: 2. Germline CDR1 SGHRS, CDR2 YFSETQ. The DNA for the CDR3 is TGCGCCAGCAGCTTGGGACAGGGGTTCACTGAAGCTTTCTTT. Translating gives CASSLGQGFTEAFF.

The chain joins TRBV9 to TRBJ1-4; D might be TRBD1 (5 bases). Trimming stripped 3 bases from V and 3 bases from J, with 21 bases between. Germline-derived CDR1 and CDR2 are SGDLS and YYNGEE. The CDR3 consists of 18 residues. The CDR3 DNA reads as TGTGCCAGCAGCGACGATGGGGAAGGCGTAGGGGCTAATGAAAAACTGTTTTTT. Protein: CASSDDGEGVGANEKLFF.

Worth noting for this clone: One junction end does not reproduce the germline sequence, and a read error may be involved. The CDR3 DNA reads TGTGCTAGCAGCCCCAATTGGGGAACAGGATGGGAGCAGTACTTC. It yields the protein CASSPNWGTGWEQYF. The rearrangement joins TRBV7-7 to TRBJ2-7, with TRBD1 as a possible D gene (5 bases). From germline, CDR1 is SSHAT and CDR2 FNYEAQ (reference sequence). This CDR3 has 15 residues.

The chain employs TRBV14 and TRBJ2-5, with D perhaps matching TRBD2 (5 bases). The CDR3 contains 15 residues. V lost 2 bases, J lost 2 bases, and 12 bases lay in between. Germline CDR1 is SGHDN and CDR2 is FVKESK. CDR3 coding DNA: TGTGCCAGCAGCCAATACCCCGGCGGGCAAGAGACCCAGTACTTC. Amino acid sequence: CASSQYPGGQETQYF.

The J gene is TRBJ2-7, the V gene TRBV10-3; the D is unclear. Trimming removed 8 bases from V and 2 bases from J, with 10 bases in between. The CDR3 loop spans 12 amino acids. In germline, CDR1 is ENHRY, CDR2 SYGVKD. DNA for the CDR3: TGTGCCATCCTTCCTAGGCCCTACGAGCAGTACTTC. Amino acids: CAILPRPYEQYF.

CDR3 sequence: CASSLSIHRGNTDTQYF. In nucleotides, the CDR3 is TGTGCCAGCAGTTTATCCATCCACCGGGGGAACACAGATACGCAGTATTTT. The rearrangement joins TRBV27 to TRBJ2-3; TRBD2 might be the D (6 bases). There are 17 residues in the CDR3. Trimming took 0 bases from V and 2 from J, leaving 15 bases between them. Per germline, CDR1 MNHEY and CDR2 SMNVEV (reference sequence).

The rearrangement uses TRBV6-6 and TRBJ1-1, with D unresolved. The CDR3 runs to 15 residues. V shed 0 bases and J shed 6 bases, with 14 bases lying between them. Germline-derived CDR1 and CDR2 are MNHNY and SVGAGI (reference sequence). The CDR3 reads CASSYSAEFGAEAFF. CDR3 bases: TGTGCCAGCAGTTACTCGGCGGAGTTTGGAGCTGAAGCTTTCTTT.

This chain links TRBV11-3 with TRBJ2-1, with D uncertain. The CDR3 runs to 13 residues. V was clipped by 1 base and J by 5 bases, with 6 bases between them. Germline CDR1 and CDR2: SGHNT and YENEEA. CDR3 protein: CASSLGPNNEQFF. CDR3 in DNA: TGTGCCAGCAGCTTAGGACCAAACAATGAGCAGTTCTTC.

This chain links TRBV5-5 with TRBJ2-7, with 8 bases aligning to TRBD1. Germline CDR1 SGHKS, CDR2 YYEKEE (reference sequence). The CDR3 has 14 amino acids. The trim removed 3 bases at V and 2 bases at J, leaving 4 bases unmatched. The CDR3 here is CASSSGTGAYEQYF. CDR3 bases: TGTGCCAGCAGCTCGGGGACAGGAGCCTACGAGCAGTACTTC.

The V call is TRBV13, the J call TRBJ1-2; D gene unclear. The CDR3 is 13 residues long. V dropped 4 bases and J dropped 6 bases, with 12 bases sitting between them. From germline, CDR1 is PRHDT and CDR2 FYEKMQ (reference sequence). CDR3 DNA sequence: TGTGCCAGCAGCTCACACTTAGGCGATGGCTACACCTTC. Translating it yields CASSSHLGDGYTF.

The V gene is TRBV27, the J gene TRBJ1-5; D unresolved. There are 13 residues in the CDR3. With 6 bases removed from V and 4 bases from J, the gap between germline ends came to 10 bases. CDR1 is MNHEY and CDR2 is SMNVEV in the germline V gene (reference sequence). The CDR3, as DNA: TGTGCCAGCAGCCGAGGGTGGAATCAGCCCCAGCATTTT. Its translation is CASSRGWNQPQHF.

The chain links TRBV7-9 to TRBJ2-7; perhaps TRBD1 as D (6 bases). Germline V CDR1 and CDR2: SEHNR, FQNEAQ (reference sequence). The CDR3 consists of 15 residues. V shed 5 bases and J shed 5 bases, with 19 bases lying between them. CDR3 coding DNA: TGTGCCAGCAGCCACGGACAGTACACTGAGGACGAGCAGTACTTC. Encoded protein: CASSHGQYTEDEQYF.

The count of this clone is one. V is TRBV7-9 and J is TRBJ2-5; D gene unclear. The V and J ends lost 8 bases and 0 bases respectively, with 10 bases between them. Germline-derived CDR1 and CDR2 are SEHNR and FQNEAQ (reference sequence). The CDR3 is made up of 13 amino acids. The CDR3 protein is CASQAGNQETQYF. The CDR3 coding sequence is TGTGCCAGCCAGGCAGGCAACCAAGAGACCCAGTACTTC.

The chain couples TRBV5-4 to TRBJ2-7; no definite D call. The CDR3 is 17 residues long. From germline, CDR1 is SGHNT and CDR2 YYREEE (reference sequence). Trimming left V 4 bases short and J 4 bases short, with 24 bases between. CDR3 amino acids: CASSERMGIMGFYEQYF. The CDR3 coding sequence is TGTGCCAGCAGCGAAAGGATGGGGATCATGGGTTTTTACGAGCAGTACTTC.